This T cell receptor beta chain came from a study of blood T cell repertoires in COVID-19. Study information: The cDNA or gDNA used as material had been derived from T cells, B-cell-depleted T cells, or PBMCs.

The CDR3 has 18 residues. Germline CDR1 ENHRY, CDR2 SYGVKD. V was shortened by 1 base and J by 0 bases, with 16 bases between the two germline ends. Sequenced by immunoSEQ multiplex PCR; TCRdb stores in-frame clones only, minus some. The sample records a few hundred thousand clones, roughly 84% being singletons. The receptor comes from a man over 45 with active or convalescent COVID-19. V usage is TRBV10-3 and J usage is TRBJ1-5, with a weak D call TRBD1 (6 bases). The sequencing input was peripheral blood. CDR3 in amino acids: CAISEFLQGLDSNQPQHF. DNA for the CDR3: TGTGCCATCAGTGAGTTCCTACAGGGTCTTGATAGCAATCAGCCCCAGCATTTT.